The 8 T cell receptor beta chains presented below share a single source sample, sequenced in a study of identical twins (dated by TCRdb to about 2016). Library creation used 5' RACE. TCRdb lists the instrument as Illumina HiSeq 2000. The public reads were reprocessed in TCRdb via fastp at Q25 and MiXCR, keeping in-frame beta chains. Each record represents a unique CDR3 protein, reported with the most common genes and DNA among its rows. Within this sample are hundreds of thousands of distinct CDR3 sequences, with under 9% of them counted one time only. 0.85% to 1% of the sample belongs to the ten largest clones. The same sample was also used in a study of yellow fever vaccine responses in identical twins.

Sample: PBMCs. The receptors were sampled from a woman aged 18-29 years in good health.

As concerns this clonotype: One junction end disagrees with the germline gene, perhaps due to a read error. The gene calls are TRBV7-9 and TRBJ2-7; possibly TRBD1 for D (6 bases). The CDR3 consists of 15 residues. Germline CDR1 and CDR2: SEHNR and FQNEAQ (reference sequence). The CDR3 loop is CASRPTGQPPSPKHF. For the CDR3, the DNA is TGTGCCAGCAGACCCACAGGACAGCCCCCCTCTCCGAAGCACTTC.

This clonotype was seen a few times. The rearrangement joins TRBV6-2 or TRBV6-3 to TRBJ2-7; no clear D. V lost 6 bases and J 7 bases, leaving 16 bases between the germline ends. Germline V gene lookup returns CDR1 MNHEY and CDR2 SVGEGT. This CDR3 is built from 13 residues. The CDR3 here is CASRESLLGEQYF. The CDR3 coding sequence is TGTGCCAGCAGAGAGTCCCTGCTAGGGGAGCAGTACTTC.

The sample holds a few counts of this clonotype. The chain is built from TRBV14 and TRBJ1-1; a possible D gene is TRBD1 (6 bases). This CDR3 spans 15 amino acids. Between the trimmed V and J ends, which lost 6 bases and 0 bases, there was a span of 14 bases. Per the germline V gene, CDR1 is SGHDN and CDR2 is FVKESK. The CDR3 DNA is TGTGCCAGCAGGAGGAGTCCAGGGGTGAACACTGAAGCTTTCTTT. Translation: CASRRSPGVNTEAFF. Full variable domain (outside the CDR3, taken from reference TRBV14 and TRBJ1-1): EAGVTQFPSHSVIEKGQTVTLRCDPISGHDNLYWYRRVMGKEIKFLLHFVKESKQDESGMPNNRFLAERTGGTYSTLKVQPAELEDSGVYFCASRRSPGVNTEAFFGQGTRLTVV.

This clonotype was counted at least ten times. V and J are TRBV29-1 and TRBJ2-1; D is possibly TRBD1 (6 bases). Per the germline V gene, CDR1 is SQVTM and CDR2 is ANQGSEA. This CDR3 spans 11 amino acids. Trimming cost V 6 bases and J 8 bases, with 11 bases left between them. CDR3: CSVSRGYEQFF. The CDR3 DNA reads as TGCAGCGTCAGCAGGGGCTATGAGCAGTTCTTC.

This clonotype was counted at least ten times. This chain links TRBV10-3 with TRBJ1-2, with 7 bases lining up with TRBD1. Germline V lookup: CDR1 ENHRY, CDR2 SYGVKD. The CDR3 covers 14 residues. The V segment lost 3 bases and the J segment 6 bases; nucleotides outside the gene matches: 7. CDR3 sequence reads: CAISDHEGADGYTF. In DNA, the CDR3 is TGTGCCATCAGTGATCATGAGGGGGCGGATGGCTACACCTTC.

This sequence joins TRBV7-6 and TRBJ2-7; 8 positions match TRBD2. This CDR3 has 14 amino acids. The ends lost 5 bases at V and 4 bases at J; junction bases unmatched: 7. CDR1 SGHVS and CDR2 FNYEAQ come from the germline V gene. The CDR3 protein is CASSALAGLYEQYF. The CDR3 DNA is TGTGCCAGCAGCGCCCTAGCGGGTCTATACGAGCAGTACTTC. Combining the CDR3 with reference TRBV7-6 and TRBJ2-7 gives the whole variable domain GAGVSQSPRYKVTKRGQDVALRCDPISGHVSLYWYRQALGQGPEFLTYFNYEAQQDKSGLPNDRFSAERPEGSISTLTIQRTEQRDSAMYRCASSALAGLYEQYFGPGTRLTVT.

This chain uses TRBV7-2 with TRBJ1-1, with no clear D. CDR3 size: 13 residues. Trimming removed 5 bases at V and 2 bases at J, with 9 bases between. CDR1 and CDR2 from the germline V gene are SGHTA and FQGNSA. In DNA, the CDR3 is TGTGCCAGCAGCCCCCTGGATAACACTGAAGCTTTCTTT. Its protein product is CASSPLDNTEAFF.

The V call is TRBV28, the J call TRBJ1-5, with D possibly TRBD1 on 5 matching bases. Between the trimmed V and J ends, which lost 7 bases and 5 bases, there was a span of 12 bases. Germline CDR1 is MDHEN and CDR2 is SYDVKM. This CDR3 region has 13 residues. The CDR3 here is CASTPDRYQPQHF. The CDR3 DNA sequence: TGTGCCAGCACCCCCGACAGATATCAGCCCCAGCATTTT.